Below, 28 T cell receptor beta chains from the same sample are listed, as sequenced in a study of beta chain features in type 1 diabetes. Sequenced material consisted of expressed TCRB transcripts (all of the isolated RNA was reverse transcribed). Sequencing was performed with immunoSEQ multiplex PCR; in TCRdb, only in-frame clones are kept and a portion is missing. The sample shows some 190,000 clones, 7% to 9% of them seen only once. Their target antigens are unknown. Whole-study results and caveats: Shortening that was moderate but significant affected the TCRB CDR3s of Type 1 diabetes patients in all four CD4+ subsets.

Specimen: central memory CD4+ T cells from blood. Receptors originate from a man aged 18 to 35 with type 1 diabetes.

This clone occurred a few times. This chain joins TRBV7-2 and TRBJ2-5; 12 bases are shared with TRBD2. The CDR3 spans 14 residues. The germline V gene has CDR1 SGHTA and CDR2 FQGNSA. V dropped 5 bases and J dropped 5; count of bases not matched to a gene: 3. This CDR3 is CASSPSGGVETQYF. The CDR3 region has the DNA TGTGCCAGCAGCCCTAGCGGGGGGGTCGAGACCCAGTACTTC.

This clone was counted many times. The J gene is TRBJ1-5, the V gene TRBV7-9; tentatively, D is TRBD1 (5 bases). CDR3 length: 16 amino acids. CDR1 and CDR2 (germline): SEHNR, FQNEAQ (reference sequence). Trimming pared 5 bases from V and 5 bases from J, leaving 19 bases between. Here the CDR3 DNA reads TGTGCCAGCAGCCCCATGGTGGGGGGTGGGGATCAGCCCCAGCATTTT. Translating it yields CASSPMVGGGDQPQHF.

The chain joins TRBV18 to TRBJ1-2; D is possibly TRBD1 (5 bases). The germline CDR1 and CDR2 sequences are KGHSH and LQKENI. Trimming took 3 bases from V and 3 from J, leaving 11 bases between them. This CDR3 is built from 14 residues. DNA for the CDR3: TGTGCCAGCTCACCTTTCGACAGAGACTATGGCTACACCTTC. Its translation is CASSPFDRDYGYTF.

This clone showed up just a few times. This chain uses TRBV7-2 with TRBJ2-2; D is ambiguous. This CDR3 is built from 13 residues. CDR1 and CDR2 (germline): SGHTA, FQGNSA. V was shortened by 4 bases and J by 0 bases, with 3 bases between the two germline ends. The CDR3: CASSSPNTGELFF. CDR3 nucleotide sequence: TGTGCCAGCAGCTCTCCGAACACCGGGGAGCTGTTTTTT.

This clone was picked up many times. Written as DNA, the CDR3 is TGTGCCTGGAGTGCCGGGACAGCGACGGGCCAAGAGACCCAGTACTTC. Protein product: CAWSAGTATGQETQYF. This chain links TRBV30 with TRBJ2-5; 7 bases are shared with TRBD1. Germline values: CDR1 GTSNPN, CDR2 SVGIG (reference sequence). The V segment lost 1 base and the J segment 1 base; nucleotides outside the gene matches: 9. The CDR3 has 16 amino acids. Complete variable domain (other parts from reference TRBV30 and TRBJ2-5): SQTIHQWPATLVQPVGSPLSLECTVEGTSNPNLYWYRQAAGRGLQLLFYSVGIGQISSEVPQNLSASRPQDRQFILSSKKLLLSDSGFYLCAWSAGTATGQETQYFGPGTRLLVL.

The chain carries TRBV6-6 and TRBJ2-1; 10 positions match TRBD2. Germline V gives CDR1 MNHNY, CDR2 SVGAGI (reference sequence). The CDR3 is 16 residues long. V shed 6 bases and J 6 bases; nucleotides not matched to a gene: 11. The CDR3: CASRSSGTSALNEQFF. Written as DNA, the CDR3 is TGTGCCAGCAGATCCTCCGGGACTAGCGCCCTCAATGAGCAGTTCTTC.

DNA for the CDR3: TGCAGCGTTGGGCGAGGGAATTTGGGCGGAGGCTACACCTTC. This translates into CSVGRGNLGGGYTF. The J gene is TRBJ1-2, the V gene TRBV29-1; no definite D call. There are 14 residues in the CDR3. Germline V gene data show CDR1 as SQVTM and CDR2 as ANQGSEA. Trimming pared 4 bases from V and 8 bases from J, leaving 20 bases between.

This clone was picked up a small number of times. This sequence joins TRBV27 and TRBJ1-3; D uncertain. The CDR3 has 13 residues. Germline CDR1 MNHEY, CDR2 SMNVEV (reference sequence). Trimming removed 8 bases from V and 4 bases from J, with 12 bases in between. The CDR3 is CASSDFVGNTIYF. For the CDR3, the DNA is TGTGCCAGCTCCGACTTCGTGGGAAACACCATATATTTT.

This clone was counted only a few times. This chain connects TRBV2 to TRBJ2-7; D is unresolved. CDR1 and CDR2 (germline): SNHLY, FYNNEI. The ends were cut back, 7 bases at V and 3 bases at J, with 7 bases in the middle. The CDR3 totals 11 residues. CDR3 nucleotides: TGTGCCAGCACCCCCAACTACGAGCAGTACTTC. Translation gives CASTPNYEQYF.

Only a few counts were recorded for this clone. The chain uses TRBV30 and TRBJ1-2; 7 nucleotides align to TRBD1. With 5 bases clipped from V and 3 bases from J, the junction kept 3 bases outside the gene matches. CDR3 length: 12 residues. Germline V gives CDR1 GTSNPN, CDR2 SVGIG (reference sequence). The CDR3 protein is CAWGGTDYGYTF. For the CDR3, the DNA is TGTGCCTGGGGGGGGACAGACTATGGCTACACCTTC.

This clone has just a few counts. The CDR3 sequence: CASSLSGSSGANVLTF. CDR3 coding DNA: TGCGCCAGCAGCTTGAGTGGGAGTTCTGGGGCCAACGTCCTGACTTTC. This chain connects TRBV5-1 to TRBJ2-6; weak D call: TRBD2 (5 bases). The CDR3 spans 16 residues. Germline V gene data show CDR1 as SGHRS and CDR2 as YFSETQ. Trimming removed 1 base from V and 1 base from J, with 9 bases in between.

V usage is TRBV18 and J usage is TRBJ2-3; 9 bases fit TRBD1. J was trimmed by 2 bases and V by 2 bases; bases with no gene match: 5. This CDR3 has 16 amino acids. Germline CDR1 reads KGHSH; CDR2 reads LQKENI. CDR3 DNA: TGTGCCAGCTCACCATTCGGGACAGGGCTCACAGATACGCAGTATTTT. Translated, it gives CASSPFGTGLTDTQYF.

The chain employs TRBV5-4 and TRBJ2-1; TRBD2 aligns across 9 bases. The V and J ends lost 6 bases and 9 bases, in that order; junction bases with no gene match: 13. The CDR3 is 15 amino acids. Per germline, CDR1 SGHNT and CDR2 YYREEE (reference sequence). CDR3 in DNA: TGTGCCAGCACCTTAGGGGCGGGAGGGCCGCGTGAGCAGTTCTTC. It yields the protein CASTLGAGGPREQFF.

The chain couples TRBV6-1 to TRBJ2-7, with 7 bases identical to TRBD1. CDR1 and CDR2 from the germline V gene are MNHNS and SASEGT. V dropped 3 bases and J dropped 1; count of bases not matched to a gene: 6. The CDR3 contains 15 residues. CDR3 loop: CASSDRGTASYEQYF. CDR3 DNA: TGTGCCAGCAGTGATAGAGGGACAGCATCCTACGAGCAGTACTTC.

The chain links TRBV10-3 to TRBJ2-5; D remains unclear. Germline CDR1 and CDR2: ENHRY and SYGVKD. The CDR3 spans 13 residues. Trimming shortened V by 4 bases and J by 4 bases, and 10 bases separated the two germline ends. DNA of the CDR3: TGTGCCATCAGTGCAGTGAATCCAGAGACCCAGTACTTC. This codes for CAISAVNPETQYF.

The sample holds a few counts of this clone. The chain uses TRBV5-4 and TRBJ2-2, with D unresolved. This CDR3 spans 14 amino acids. V was cut by 0 bases and J by 3 bases, with 6 bases left in between. The germline gives CDR1 SGHNT, CDR2 YYREEE (reference sequence). CDR3: CASSLGSHTGELFF. CDR3 in DNA: TGTGCCAGCAGCTTGGGTAGCCACACCGGGGAGCTGTTTTTT.

This clone was counted a few times. V and J are TRBV5-4 and TRBJ2-7; D perhaps matches TRBD2 (6 bases). Germline CDR1 is SGHNT and CDR2 is YYREEE (reference sequence). The CDR3 sequence is 15 residues long. V was trimmed by 3 bases and J by 0 bases, leaving 13 bases between them. CDR3 DNA sequence: TGTGCCAGCAGCTCCGCGGGGCGAAGCTCCTACGAGCAGTACTTC. As protein: CASSSAGRSSYEQYF.

A few counts support this clone. This chain links TRBV7-2 with TRBJ2-1, with D perhaps matching TRBD2 (5 bases). V lost 1 base, J lost 7 bases, and 8 bases lay in between. This CDR3 has 13 residues. Germline V gene sequence: CDR1 SGHTA, CDR2 FQGNSA. The CDR3, as DNA: TGTGCCAGCAGCTTAGAGCGGTTGAATGAGCAGTTCTTC. It codes for CASSLERLNEQFF.

This clone was counted between two and nine times. J is TRBJ1-1 and V is TRBV4-1; no definite D call. The CDR3 contains 17 residues. The V gene's germline CDR1 is MGHRA and CDR2 YSYEKL. The germline V and J ends were trimmed by 4 bases and 0 bases, with 18 bases remaining between them. The CDR3 reads CASSLNGPRLMNTEAFF. In DNA form, the CDR3 reads TGCGCCAGCAGCCTCAATGGCCCCAGGCTAATGAACACTGAAGCTTTCTTT.

The rearrangement links TRBV5-1 to TRBJ2-5; tentatively, D is TRBD1 (6 bases). The CDR3 runs to 15 residues. V was clipped by 4 bases and J by 5 bases, with 18 bases between them. Per the germline V gene, CDR1 is SGHRS and CDR2 is YFSETQ. The chain's CDR3 is CASSPPGQGFETQYF. The CDR3 DNA reads TGCGCCAGCAGCCCCCCGGGGCAGGGGTTTGAGACCCAGTACTTC.

This clone was observed a handful of times. The chain combines TRBV4-1 with TRBJ2-5; a weak D match, TRBD2 (5 bases). The V end lost 4 bases, the J end lost 5 bases, and 23 bases lay between the germline ends. Germline V lookup: CDR1 MGHRA, CDR2 YSYEKL. The CDR3 consists of 17 residues. The CDR3 DNA is TGCGCCAGCAGCCCAGTAAAGATTCGTGGAGGCTACGAGACCCAGTACTTC. Protein sequence: CASSPVKIRGGYETQYF.

The chain carries TRBV5-4 and TRBJ1-3, with D unresolved. CDR3 length: 14 residues. Germline V gives CDR1 SGHNT, CDR2 YYREEE (reference sequence). The V gene lost 1 base and the J gene lost 0 bases, with 5 bases spanning the gap. CDR3 loop: CASSLSGSGNTIYF. In DNA, the CDR3 is TGTGCCAGCAGCTTGTCGGGCTCTGGAAACACCATATATTTT. Full variable domain (remainder filled in from reference TRBV5-4 and TRBJ1-3): ETGVTQSPTHLIKTRGQQVTLRCSSQSGHNTVSWYQQALGQGPQFIFQYYREEENGRGNFPPRFSGLQFPNYSSELNVNALELDDSALYLCASSLSGSGNTIYFGEGSWLTVV.

In this sample, this clone turned up once. This sequence joins TRBV2 and TRBJ2-7, with 12 nucleotides matching TRBD2. The CDR3 runs to 13 residues. CDR1 SNHLY and CDR2 FYNNEI come from the germline V gene. V trimming: 9 bases; J trimming: 3 bases; junction bases outside the gene matches: 3. CDR3 loop: CASRTSGIYEQYF. The CDR3 DNA sequence: TGTGCCAGTAGGACTAGCGGGATCTACGAGCAGTACTTC.

The sample holds a few counts of this clone. The chain links TRBV19 to TRBJ2-7; 7 nucleotides line up with TRBD2. The germline V gene encodes CDR1 LNHDA and CDR2 SQIVND (reference sequence). The CDR3 covers 13 residues. After removal of 1 base from V and 3 bases from J, the junction contained 0 bases not matched to a gene. In DNA form, the CDR3 reads TGTGCCAGTAGTATAGCGGGAGGCTACGAGCAGTACTTC. Translation: CASSIAGGYEQYF.

The rearrangement joins TRBV15 to TRBJ1-2; the D gene is possibly TRBD1 (6 bases). Germline CDR1 LNHNV, CDR2 YYDKDF (reference sequence). CDR3 length: 13 residues. V was cut by 0 bases and J by 7 bases, with 9 bases left in between. In DNA, the CDR3 is TGTGCCACCAGCAGAGAAGAGGGGGTTGGCTACACCTTC. As protein: CATSREEGVGYTF.

The gene calls are TRBV5-1 and TRBJ2-5; D unresolved. This CDR3 has 13 amino acids. V was pared by 4 bases and J by 1 base, with 8 bases between. Germline CDR1 SGHRS, CDR2 YFSETQ. As DNA, the CDR3 is TGCGCCAGCAGCCCCCTACGCCAAGAGACCCAGTACTTC. This sequence encodes CASSPLRQETQYF.

This clone was seen only a few times. The chain combines TRBV7-2 with TRBJ2-1; D is ambiguous. Trimming took 5 bases from V and 2 from J, leaving 13 bases between them. CDR3 size: 15 residues. Germline V gene sequence: CDR1 SGHTA, CDR2 FQGNSA. The CDR3 nucleotides are TGTGCCAGCAGCCCGTCGAAGAGGACCTACAATGAGCAGTTCTTC. Protein: CASSPSKRTYNEQFF. The entire variable domain, with the rest obtained from reference TRBV7-2 and TRBJ2-1, is as follows: GAGVSQSPSNKVTEKGKDVELRCDPISGHTALYWYRQSLGQGLEFLIYFQGNSAPDKSGLPSDRFSAERTGGSVSTLTIQRTQQEDSAVYLCASSPSKRTYNEQFFGPGTRLTVL.

This clone was found a few times. This sequence joins TRBV4-3 and TRBJ1-1; a weak D match, TRBD1 (6 bases). This CDR3 is 14 amino acids long. Germline-derived CDR1 and CDR2 are LGHNA and YSLEER. Trimming left V 2 bases short and J 6 bases short, with 13 bases between. The CDR3 here is CASSQNYRESEAFF. The CDR3 nucleotides are TGCGCCAGCAGCCAAAATTACAGGGAGTCTGAAGCTTTCTTT.